This TCR beta chain was identified in a study of Graves' ophthalmopathy and Graves' hyperthyroidism. Germline V gene data show CDR1 as DFQATT and CDR2 as SNEGSKA (reference sequence). V lost 3 bases, J lost 8 bases, and 5 bases stayed unmatched. This CDR3 is built from 12 residues. Amplifying from RNA transcripts, the study obtained TCR beta CDR3 regions. In the first round, RT-PCR was carried out with HTBI primers, and a multiplex PCR formed the second round. One entry per CDR3 protein, called by TCRdb with MiXCR from the multiplex PCR reads. The table includes 150,000 to 200,000 distinct CDR3 sequences, roughly 37% detected once. This clonotype was seen ten or more times.

The genes are TRBV20-1 and TRBJ1-2; TRBD1 matches 8 bases. The sequence derives from a woman aged 40 to 50 with Graves' ophthalmopathy. The specimen was peripheral blood. CDR3 nucleotide sequence: TGCAGTGCTAGCCCAGGGGGCAGAGGCTACACCTTC. It is translated as CSASPGGRGYTF.